Listed here are 3 T cell receptor beta chains from one sample, sequenced in a study of cytomegalovirus exposure and HLA in healthy donors. PCR amplification relied on 60 Vbeta primers (plus 13 Jbeta primers). Clones were sequenced by immunoSEQ multiplex PCR, and TCRdb holds only the in-frame ones, with some missing. The sample has about 150,000 clones, roughly 72% seen once; the top ten hold under 2.5%. The sample was PBMCs. Every receptor here comes from a man aged 30 to 39 in good health and CMV-seronegative.

Only a few counts were recorded for this clone. J is TRBJ2-5 and V is TRBV5-1, with 11 bases aligning to TRBD1. Germline V CDR1 and CDR2: SGHRS, YFSETQ. After removal of 6 bases from V and 5 bases from J, the junction contained 9 bases not matched to a gene. This CDR3 has 15 residues. The CDR3 DNA reads as TGCGCCAGCACTCCGGCCGGGACAGGGGGGGAGACCCAGTACTTC. Amino acid sequence: CASTPAGTGGETQYF.

This chain links TRBV9 with TRBJ2-3; TRBD1 is a possible D gene (5 bases). The CDR3 has 14 amino acids. Trimming removed 4 bases at V and 5 bases at J, with 14 bases between. Germline CDR1 is SGDLS and CDR2 is YYNGEE. CDR3 loop: CASSQGDIRDTQYF. The CDR3 DNA reads TGTGCCAGCAGCCAAGGGGATATTCGAGATACGCAGTATTTT.

The chain carries TRBV1 and TRBJ2-7; the table assigns TRBD2, which was not confirmed against the DNA. TRBV1 is annotated as a pseudogene. CDR3 size: 16 residues. The CDR3 DNA is TGCACCAGCAGCCCACCTCCACGGGGGTTCCCCCTCGAGCAGTACTTC. It translates to CTSSPPPRGFPLEQYF.